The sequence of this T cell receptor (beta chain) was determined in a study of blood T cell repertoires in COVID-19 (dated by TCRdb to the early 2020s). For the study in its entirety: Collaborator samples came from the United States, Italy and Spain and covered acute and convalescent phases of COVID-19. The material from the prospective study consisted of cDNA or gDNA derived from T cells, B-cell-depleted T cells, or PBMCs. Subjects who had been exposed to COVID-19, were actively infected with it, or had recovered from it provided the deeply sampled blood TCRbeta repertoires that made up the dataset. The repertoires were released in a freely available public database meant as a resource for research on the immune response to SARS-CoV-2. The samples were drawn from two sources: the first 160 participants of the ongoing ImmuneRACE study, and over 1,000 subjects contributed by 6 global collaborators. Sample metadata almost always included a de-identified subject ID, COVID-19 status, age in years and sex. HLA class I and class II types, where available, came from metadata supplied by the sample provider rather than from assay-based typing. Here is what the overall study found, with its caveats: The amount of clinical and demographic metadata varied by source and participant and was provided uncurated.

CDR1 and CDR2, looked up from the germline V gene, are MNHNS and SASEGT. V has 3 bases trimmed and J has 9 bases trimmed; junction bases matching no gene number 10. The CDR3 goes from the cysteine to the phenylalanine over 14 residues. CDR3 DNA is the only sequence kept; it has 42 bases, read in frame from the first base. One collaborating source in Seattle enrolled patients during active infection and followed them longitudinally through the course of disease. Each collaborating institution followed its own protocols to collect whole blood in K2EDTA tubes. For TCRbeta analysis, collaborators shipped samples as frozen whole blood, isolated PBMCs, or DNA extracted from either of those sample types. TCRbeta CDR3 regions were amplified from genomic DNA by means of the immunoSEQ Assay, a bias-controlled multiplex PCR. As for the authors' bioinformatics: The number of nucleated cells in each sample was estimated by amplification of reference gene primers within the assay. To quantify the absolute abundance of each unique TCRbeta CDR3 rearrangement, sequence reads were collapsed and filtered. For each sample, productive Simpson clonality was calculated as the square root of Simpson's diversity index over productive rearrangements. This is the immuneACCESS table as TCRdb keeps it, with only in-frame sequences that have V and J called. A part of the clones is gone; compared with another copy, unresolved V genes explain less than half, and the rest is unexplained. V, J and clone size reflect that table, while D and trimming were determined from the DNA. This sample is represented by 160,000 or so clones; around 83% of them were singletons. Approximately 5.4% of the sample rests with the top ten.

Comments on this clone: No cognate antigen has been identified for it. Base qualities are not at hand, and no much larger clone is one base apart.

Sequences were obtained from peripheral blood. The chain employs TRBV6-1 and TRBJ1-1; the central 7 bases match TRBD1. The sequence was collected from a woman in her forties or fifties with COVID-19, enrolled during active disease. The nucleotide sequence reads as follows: TGTGCCAGCAGTGATGCTAGAGGGGGCCACAAAGCTTTCTTT. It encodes CASSDARGGHKAFF.